This T cell receptor (beta chain) was profiled in a study of shared clonotypes between healthy human individuals. Findings and caveats of the study: Sharing of clonotypes among donors was expected to vary with sequencing depth.

Generated by immunoSEQ multiplex PCR, the TCRdb table keeps only in-frame clones and is missing some. The table records roughly 2,300,000 clones, 85% to 95% of them present only once. CDR3 length equals 15 residues. Per germline, CDR1 MGHRA and CDR2 YSYEKL. Trimming shortened V by 1 base and J by 4 bases, and 13 bases separated the two germline ends. A remark on this clone: Its antigen is unknown. Different DNA sequences within this sample yield the same CDR3.

The chain couples TRBV4-1 to TRBJ1-2, with no clear D. The clonotype originates from a man aged 18 to 30 in good health. Some clones in this sample may be carry-over from other donors' samples. Material for sequencing was naive CD4+ T cells from PBMCs. Subset defined: CD45RA+ positively selected. CDR3 in amino acids: CASSQVPAQIYGYTF. The CDR3 nucleotides are TGCGCCAGCAGCCAAGTTCCCGCACAGATCTATGGCTACACCTTC.